The clone carrying this T cell receptor beta chain is a singleton in its sample. Its antigen is currently unknown. The entry originates in a study of blood T cells in healthy people across ages. The CDR3 extends over 15 amino acids. The germline V and J ends were trimmed by 4 bases and 4 bases, with 13 bases remaining between them. Germline CDR1 is SGHVS and CDR2 is FNYEAQ. Donors each provided roughly 10 milliliters of peripheral blood. Then a second PCR, running roughly 6 to 11 cycles, was carried out with a sample-barcoded 5' primer and a J-beta primer mix. In TCRdb, the 5' RACE reads were re-called with MiXCR into one record per CDR3 protein. The table includes about 1.4 million distinct CDR3 sequences, 55% to 75% detected once. Overall study results and limits: Whereas aged donors had fewer naive CD4+ cells, long-lived donors had more of them and higher diversity.

The sequence derives from a man between 18 and 35 years old in good health. Sequenced material: blood. The chain recombines TRBV7-6 with TRBJ1-4; D gene ambiguous. The CDR3 loop reads CASSSPESLNEKLFF. CDR3 DNA sequence: TGTGCCAGCAGCTCCCCGGAATCCCTTAATGAAAAACTGTTTTTT.